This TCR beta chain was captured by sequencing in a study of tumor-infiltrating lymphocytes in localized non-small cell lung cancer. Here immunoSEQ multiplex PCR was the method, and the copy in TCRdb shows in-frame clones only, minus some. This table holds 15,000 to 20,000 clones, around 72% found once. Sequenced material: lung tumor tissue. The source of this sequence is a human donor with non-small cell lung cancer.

The CDR3 loop reads CASSYGRGDTEAFF. CDR3 DNA: TGTGCCAGCAGTTACGGCAGGGGCGACACTGAAGCTTTCTTT. The V and J genes are TRBV6-5 and TRBJ1-1; tentative D call: TRBD1 (6 bases). CDR1 and CDR2 from the germline V gene are MNHEY and SVGAGI. V lost 2 bases and J 3 bases, leaving 10 bases between the germline ends. The CDR3 runs to 14 residues.